The 2 T cell receptor beta chains below were found in one sample sequenced in a study of cytomegalovirus exposure and HLA in healthy donors. Sequenced by immunoSEQ multiplex PCR; TCRdb stores in-frame clones only, minus some. The sample has about 160,000 clones; approximately 87% are singletons. Specimen: PBMCs. These receptor sequences come from a woman aged 25 to 39 in good health and CMV-seronegative.

This sequence joins TRBV7-2 and TRBJ1-1, with 9 positions matching TRBD1. The germline CDR1 and CDR2 sequences are SGHTA and FQGNSA. Trimming at V came to 5 bases and at J to 1 base, leaving 2 bases not matched to a gene. There are 14 residues in the CDR3. The CDR3 here is CASSPQGANTEAFF. The CDR3 DNA follows: TGTGCCAGCAGCCCACAGGGGGCGAACACTGAAGCTTTCTTT.

The CDR3 reads CASSRGSSGMFQETQYF. In DNA, the CDR3 is TGCGCCAGCAGCCGTGGGAGTAGCGGGATGTTCCAAGAGACCCAGTACTTC. This chain joins TRBV5-1 and TRBJ2-5, with 8 positions matching TRBD2. CDR1 is SGHRS, CDR2 YFSETQ, per germline. The CDR3 has 17 amino acids. V was clipped by 4 bases and J by 1 base; unmatched bases: 12.